A single T cell receptor beta chain is shown here with its context. The table came from immunoSEQ multiplex PCR; TCRdb's copy has only in-frame clones and leaves some out. Altogether more than 75,000 clones are present, 70% to 90% being singletons, with the ten largest covering 2.7%. Recruited during active infection, patients (from Seattle) were subsequently followed longitudinally. Germline CDR1 and CDR2: SNHLY and FYNNEI. The CDR3 runs to 13 residues. Trimming removed 9 bases from V and 3 bases from J, with 14 bases in between. This sample was taken from a study of blood T cell repertoires in COVID-19.

Source material: peripheral blood. The sequence was obtained from a man aged 50-60 years with COVID-19, enrolled during active disease. This rearrangement joins TRBV2 to TRBJ1-1; TRBD1 is a possible D gene (5 bases). In nucleotides, the CDR3 is TGTGCCAGAAAACGGGGGAAGGACACTGAAGCTTTCTTT. Its protein product is CARKRGKDTEAFF.